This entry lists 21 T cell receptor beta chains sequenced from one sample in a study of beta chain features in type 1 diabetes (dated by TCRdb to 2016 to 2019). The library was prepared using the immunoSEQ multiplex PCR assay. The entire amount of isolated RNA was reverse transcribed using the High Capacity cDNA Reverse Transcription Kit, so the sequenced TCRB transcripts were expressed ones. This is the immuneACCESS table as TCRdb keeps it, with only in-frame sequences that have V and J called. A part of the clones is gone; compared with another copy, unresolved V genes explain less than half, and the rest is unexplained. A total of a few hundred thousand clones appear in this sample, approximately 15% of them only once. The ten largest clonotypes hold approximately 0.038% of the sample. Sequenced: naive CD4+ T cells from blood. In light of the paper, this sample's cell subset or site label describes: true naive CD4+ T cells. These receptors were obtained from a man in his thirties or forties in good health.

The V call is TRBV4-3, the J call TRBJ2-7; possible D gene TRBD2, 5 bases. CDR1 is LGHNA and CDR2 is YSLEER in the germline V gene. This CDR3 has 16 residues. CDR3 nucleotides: TGCGCCAGCAGCCAAGAGAAAGAGACGGGTCGGACTGGCATTGACGTC. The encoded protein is CASSQEKETGRTGIDV.

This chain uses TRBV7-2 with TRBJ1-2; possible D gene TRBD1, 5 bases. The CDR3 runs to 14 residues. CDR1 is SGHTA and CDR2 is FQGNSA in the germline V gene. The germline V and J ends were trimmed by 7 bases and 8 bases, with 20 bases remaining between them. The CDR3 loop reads CASTQVGEIGGYTF. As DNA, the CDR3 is TGTGCCAGCACCCAAGTGGGGGAGATTGGCGGCTACACCTTC.

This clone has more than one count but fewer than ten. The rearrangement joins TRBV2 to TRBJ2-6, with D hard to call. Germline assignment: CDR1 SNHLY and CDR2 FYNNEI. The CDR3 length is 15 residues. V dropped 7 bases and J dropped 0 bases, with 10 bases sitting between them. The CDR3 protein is CASKHRFSGANVLTF. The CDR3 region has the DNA TGTGCCAGCAAGCACAGATTCTCTGGGGCCAACGTCCTGACTTTC.

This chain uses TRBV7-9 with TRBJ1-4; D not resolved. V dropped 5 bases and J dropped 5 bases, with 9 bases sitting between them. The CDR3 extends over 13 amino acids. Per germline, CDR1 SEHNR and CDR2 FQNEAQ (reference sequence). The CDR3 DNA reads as TGTGCCAGCAGCCCTCGGCGGAATGAAAAACTGTTTTTT. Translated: CASSPRRNEKLFF.

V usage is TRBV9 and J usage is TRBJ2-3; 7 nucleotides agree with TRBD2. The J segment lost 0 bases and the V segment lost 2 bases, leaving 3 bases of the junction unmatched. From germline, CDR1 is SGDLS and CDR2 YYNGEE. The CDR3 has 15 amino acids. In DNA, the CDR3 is TGTGCCAGCAGCGTGGCGGGGGTTAGCACAGATACGCAGTATTTT. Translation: CASSVAGVSTDTQYF. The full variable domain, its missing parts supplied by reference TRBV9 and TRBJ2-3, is DSGVTQTPKHLITATGQRVTLRCSPRSGDLSVYWYQQSLDQGLQFLIQYYNGEERAKGNILERFSAQQFPDLHSELNLSSLELGDSALYFCASSVAGVSTDTQYFGPGTRLTVL.

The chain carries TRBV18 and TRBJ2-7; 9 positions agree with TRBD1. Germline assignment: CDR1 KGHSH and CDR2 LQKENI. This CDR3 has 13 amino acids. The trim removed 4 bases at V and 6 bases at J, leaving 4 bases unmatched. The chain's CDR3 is CASSLSDRGEQYF. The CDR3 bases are TGTGCCAGCTCACTTTCGGACAGGGGCGAGCAGTACTTC.

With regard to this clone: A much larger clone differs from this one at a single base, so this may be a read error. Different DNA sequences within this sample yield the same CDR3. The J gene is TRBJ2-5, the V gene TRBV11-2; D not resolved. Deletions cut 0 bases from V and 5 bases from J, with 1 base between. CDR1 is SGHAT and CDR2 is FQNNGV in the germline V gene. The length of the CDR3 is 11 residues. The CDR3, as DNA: TGTGCCAGCAGCTTAGAGGAGACCCAGTACTTC. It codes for CASSLEETQYF.

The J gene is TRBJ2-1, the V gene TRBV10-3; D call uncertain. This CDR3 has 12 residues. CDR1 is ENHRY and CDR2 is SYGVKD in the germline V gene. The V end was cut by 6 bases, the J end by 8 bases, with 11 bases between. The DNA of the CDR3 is TGTGCCATCAGGGTTGGCGGTTATGAGCAGTTCTTC. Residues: CAIRVGGYEQFF.

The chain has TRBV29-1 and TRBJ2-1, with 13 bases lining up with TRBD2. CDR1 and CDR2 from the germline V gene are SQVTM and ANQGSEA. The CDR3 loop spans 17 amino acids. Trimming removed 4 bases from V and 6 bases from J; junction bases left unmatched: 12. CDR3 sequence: CSVGFSTSGRTSNEQFF. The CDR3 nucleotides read TGCAGCGTTGGTTTTTCGACTAGCGGGAGGACCTCCAATGAGCAGTTCTTC.

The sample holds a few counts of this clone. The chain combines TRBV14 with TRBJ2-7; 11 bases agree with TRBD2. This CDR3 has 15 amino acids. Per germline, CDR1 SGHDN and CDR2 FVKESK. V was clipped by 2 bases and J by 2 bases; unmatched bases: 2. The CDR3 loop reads CASSQLAGGPYEQYF. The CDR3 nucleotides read TGTGCCAGCAGCCAACTAGCGGGGGGACCCTACGAGCAGTACTTC.

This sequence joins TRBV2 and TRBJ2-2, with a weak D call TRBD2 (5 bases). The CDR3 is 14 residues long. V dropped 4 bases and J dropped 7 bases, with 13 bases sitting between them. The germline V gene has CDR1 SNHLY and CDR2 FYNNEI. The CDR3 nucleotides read TGTGCCAGCAGTGGATGGGAGCTCGGCGGGGAGCTGTTTTTT. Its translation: CASSGWELGGELFF.

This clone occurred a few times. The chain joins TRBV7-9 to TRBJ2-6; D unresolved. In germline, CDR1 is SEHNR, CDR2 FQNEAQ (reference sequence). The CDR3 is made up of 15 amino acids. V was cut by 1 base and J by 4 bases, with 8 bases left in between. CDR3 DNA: TGTGCCAGCAGCTTAGGGGGTTCAGGGGCCAACGTCCTGACTTTC. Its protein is CASSLGGSGANVLTF.

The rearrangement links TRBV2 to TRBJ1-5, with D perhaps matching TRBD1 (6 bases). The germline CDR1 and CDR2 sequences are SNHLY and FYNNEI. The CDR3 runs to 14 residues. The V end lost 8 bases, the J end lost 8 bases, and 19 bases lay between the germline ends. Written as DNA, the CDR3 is TGTGCCAGCGGGGAGGGGGGGCTTTCAAAGCCCCAGCATTTT. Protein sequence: CASGEGGLSKPQHF.

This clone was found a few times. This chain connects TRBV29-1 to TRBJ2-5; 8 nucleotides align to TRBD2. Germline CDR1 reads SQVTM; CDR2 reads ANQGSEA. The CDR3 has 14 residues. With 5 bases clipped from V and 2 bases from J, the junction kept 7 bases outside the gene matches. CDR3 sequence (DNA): TGCAGCGTTTCTAAGCGGGGGAGGCAAGAGACCCAGTACTTC. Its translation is CSVSKRGRQETQYF.

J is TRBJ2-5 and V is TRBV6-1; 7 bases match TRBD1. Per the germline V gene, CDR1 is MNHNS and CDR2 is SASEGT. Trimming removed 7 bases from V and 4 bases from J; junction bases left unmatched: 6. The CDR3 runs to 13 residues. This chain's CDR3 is CASIRAGGETQYF. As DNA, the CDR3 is TGTGCCAGCATTAGGGCAGGGGGAGAGACCCAGTACTTC.

CDR3 nucleotide sequence: TGTGCCAGCAGCCCGGCGAATGGCGGCCCCTTCTTC. It yields the protein CASSPANGGPFF. The V gene is TRBV5-6, the J gene TRBJ2-1, with D unclear. The V end lost 4 bases, the J end lost 16 bases, and 18 bases lay between the germline ends. The germline gives CDR1 SGHDT, CDR2 YYEEEE. This CDR3 has 12 amino acids.

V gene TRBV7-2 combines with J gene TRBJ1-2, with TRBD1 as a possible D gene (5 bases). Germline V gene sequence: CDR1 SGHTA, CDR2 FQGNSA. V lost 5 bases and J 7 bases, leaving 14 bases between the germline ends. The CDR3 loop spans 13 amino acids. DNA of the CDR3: TGTGCCAGCAGCCGGAGTGGGGGACGTGGCTACACCTTC. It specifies CASSRSGGRGYTF.

CDR3 DNA sequence: TGTGCCAGCAGCTTTGCACAGGGGAAAAGGGGATGGCCCCAGCATTTT. Amino acids: CASSFAQGKRGWPQHF. The V gene is TRBV7-2, the J gene TRBJ1-5, with 7 bases matching TRBD1. The length of the CDR3 is 16 residues. In germline, CDR1 is SGHTA, CDR2 FQGNSA. V shed 3 bases, J shed 9 bases, and the junction held 14 bases outside the gene matches.

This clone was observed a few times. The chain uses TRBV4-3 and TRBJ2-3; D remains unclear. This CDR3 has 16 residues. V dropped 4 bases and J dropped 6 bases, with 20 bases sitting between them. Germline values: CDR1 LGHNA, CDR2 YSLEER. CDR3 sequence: CASSPTSQMMADTQYF. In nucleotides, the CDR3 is TGCGCCAGCAGCCCCACCTCCCAGATGATGGCGGATACGCAGTATTTT.

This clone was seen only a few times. Here the CDR3 DNA reads TGTGCCTGGACGGGTTCGGCAGATACGCAGTATTTT. Its translation is CAWTGSADTQYF. The chain is built from TRBV30 and TRBJ2-3, with no clear D. This CDR3 spans 12 amino acids. Germline V gene lookup returns CDR1 GTSNPN and CDR2 SVGIG (reference sequence). V lost 4 bases to trimming and J lost 4 bases, with 9 bases between them. Full variable domain (remainder filled in from reference TRBV30 and TRBJ2-3): SQTIHQWPATLVQPVGSPLSLECTVEGTSNPNLYWYRQAAGRGLQLLFYSVGIGQISSEVPQNLSASRPQDRQFILSSKKLLLSDSGFYLCAWTGSADTQYFGPGTRLTVL.

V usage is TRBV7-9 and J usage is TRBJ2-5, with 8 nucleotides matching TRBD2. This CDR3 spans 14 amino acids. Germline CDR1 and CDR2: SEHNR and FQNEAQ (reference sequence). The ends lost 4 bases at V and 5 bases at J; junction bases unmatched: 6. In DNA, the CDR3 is TGTGCCAGCAGCTCCGGACTAGCCCCGGAGACCCAGTACTTC. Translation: CASSSGLAPETQYF.